The 2 T cell receptor beta chains listed next were all sequenced from one sample in a study of CD8 T cells in Susac syndrome. Random hexamers primed reverse transcription of about 0.5 to 1 ug RNA. TCRdb redid the calling of the immunoSEQ multiplex PCR reads with MiXCR, one entry per CDR3 protein. Of 250,000 to 300,000 distinct CDR3 sequences listed, 70% to 90% are singletons. Sequencing was done on a sample of CD8+ T cells from PBMCs. These receptors were obtained from a human donor with multiple sclerosis.

This chain joins TRBV2 and TRBJ2-7, with TRBD1 identical over 8 bases. The CDR3 contains 13 residues. With V trimmed by 10 bases and J by 5 bases, 10 bases remained unmatched. Germline V lookup: CDR1 SNHLY, CDR2 FYNNEI. CDR3 amino acids: CATRTGKTNEQYF. In nucleotides, the CDR3 is TGTGCCACCCGGACAGGGAAAACTAACGAGCAGTACTTC.

The V and J genes are TRBV20-1 and TRBJ2-7, with TRBD1 as a possible D gene (5 bases). Germline CDR1 and CDR2: DFQATT and SNEGSKA (reference sequence). CDR3 length: 15 amino acids. V lost 0 bases to trimming and J lost 4 bases, with 16 bases between them. The CDR3: CSAREGQGLLYEQYF. Here the CDR3 DNA reads TGCAGTGCTAGAGAGGGGCAGGGCCTCCTTTACGAGCAGTACTTC.